The 18 T cell receptor beta chains listed next were all sequenced from one sample in a study of cytomegalovirus exposure and HLA in healthy donors (dated by TCRdb to the late 2010s). Library generation was performed with the immunoSEQ multiplex PCR assay. For the multiplex PCR, a mixture combining 60 forward primers for TCR Vbeta segments and 13 reverse primers for TCR Jbeta segments was used. TCRdb limited this immuneACCESS table to in-frame rearrangements with V and J called. A share of clones is missing; checked studies link under half to unresolved V genes, and the rest is unexplained. Per the sample table, the count is tens of thousands of clones. The top ten constitute 0.71% of the sample. Sequenced sample: PBMCs. These receptors all stem from a man between 25 and 39 years old in good health and CMV-seronegative.

This chain uses TRBV7-9 with TRBJ2-2; D is ambiguous. Germline CDR1 is SEHNR and CDR2 is FQNEAQ (reference sequence). Trimming left V 3 bases short and J 7 bases short, with 9 bases between. The CDR3 has 13 amino acids. The CDR3 DNA is TGTGCCAGCAGCTTTAGTATTGGCGGGGAGCTGTTTTTT. It encodes CASSFSIGGELFF.

Remarks on this clone: The same CDR3 also results from other DNA sequences found in this sample. CDR3 sequence (DNA): TGCGCCAGCAGCCAGGACGCGGACAGTCTAGCTTTCTTT. As protein: CASSQDADSLAFF. The chain combines TRBV4-3 with TRBJ1-1; tentative D call: TRBD1 (6 bases). The CDR3 totals 13 residues. Between the trimmed V and J ends, which lost 3 bases and 10 bases, there was a span of 15 bases. CDR1 is LGHNA, CDR2 YSLEER, per germline.

V is TRBV7-8 and J is TRBJ1-5; D not certain. Per the germline V gene, CDR1 is SGHVS and CDR2 is FQNEAQ. This CDR3 has 15 amino acids. Deletions cut 0 bases from V and 5 bases from J, with 11 bases between. CDR3 protein: CASSLAGQNYQPQHF. As DNA, the CDR3 is TGTGCCAGCAGCTTAGCGGGCCAGAACTATCAGCCCCAGCATTTT.

The chain joins TRBV9 to TRBJ2-1; the match to TRBD2 covers 7 bases. The CDR3 covers 14 residues. Germline-derived CDR1 and CDR2 are SGDLS and YYNGEE. The trim removed 4 bases at V and 0 bases at J, leaving 1 base unmatched. CDR3 residues: CASSWTSSYNEQFF. Written as DNA, the CDR3 is TGTGCCAGCAGCTGGACTAGCTCCTACAATGAGCAGTTCTTC.

V and J are TRBV7-6 and TRBJ1-5; the D gene is possibly TRBD1 (6 bases). CDR3 length: 15 residues. Germline lookup yields CDR1 SGHVS and CDR2 FNYEAQ. V was trimmed by 5 bases and J by 3 bases, leaving 14 bases between them. CDR3 residues: CASSPETGTNQPQHF. The CDR3 DNA sequence: TGTGCCAGCAGCCCCGAGACAGGAACCAATCAGCCCCAGCATTTT.

The chain joins TRBV29-1 to TRBJ2-7, with 9 bases lining up with TRBD1. V shed 6 bases, J shed 5 bases, and the junction held 2 bases outside the gene matches. This CDR3 spans 11 amino acids. The germline V gene has CDR1 SQVTM and CDR2 ANQGSEA. CDR3 sequence: CSVGDRDEQYF. DNA of the CDR3: TGCAGCGTGGGGGACAGGGACGAGCAGTACTTC.

This chain links TRBV4-2 with TRBJ2-5; 8 bases align to TRBD2. The CDR3 loop spans 15 amino acids. Trimming cost V 1 base and J 4 bases; bases outside gene matches: 5. The V gene's germline CDR1 is LGHNA and CDR2 YNFKEQ. CDR3 DNA: TGTGCCAGCAGCCAAGTCGGGGGGGTAGTAGAGACCCAGTACTTC. This sequence encodes CASSQVGGVVETQYF.

The genes are TRBV6-1 and TRBJ2-5; TRBD1 matches 9 bases. The trim removed 7 bases at V and 4 bases at J, leaving 7 bases unmatched. Germline lookup yields CDR1 MNHNS and CDR2 SASEGT. This CDR3 contains 14 residues. The CDR3 region has the DNA TGTGCCAGCACCAGGGACAGGGATCGAGAGACCCAGTACTTC. Protein sequence: CASTRDRDRETQYF.

This chain connects TRBV7-3 to TRBJ2-1, with D possibly TRBD2 on 7 matching bases. This CDR3 comprises 13 residues. V was clipped by 6 bases and J by 8 bases, with 14 bases between them. CDR1 is SGHTA, CDR2 FQGTGA, per germline. In DNA, the CDR3 is TGTGCCAGCAGGCGAGGGGGGGCTGATGAGCAGTTCTTC. Translated: CASRRGGADEQFF.

The chain carries TRBV4-3 and TRBJ2-3; unclear D gene. This CDR3 has 14 amino acids. V was shortened by 0 bases and J by 3 bases, with 7 bases between the two germline ends. Germline V gene data show CDR1 as LGHNA and CDR2 as YSLEER. The CDR3 sequence is CASSQDPYTDTQYF. CDR3 in DNA: TGCGCCAGCAGCCAAGATCCGTATACAGATACGCAGTATTTT.

V usage is TRBV6-5 and J usage is TRBJ1-6, with D uncertain. V was trimmed by 5 bases and J by 10 bases, leaving 12 bases between them. In germline, CDR1 is MNHEY, CDR2 SVGAGI. The CDR3 is made up of 13 amino acids. CDR3 protein: CASSGTEGSPLHF. DNA for the CDR3: TGTGCCAGCAGTGGAACAGAGGGATCACCCCTCCACTTT.

The chain has TRBV5-5 and TRBJ2-7; 12 bases map to TRBD2. Germline values: CDR1 SGHKS, CDR2 YYEKEE (reference sequence). Trimming took 4 bases from V and 3 from J; bases not matched to a gene: 8. The CDR3 is 16 residues long. The CDR3 here is CASSLGLAGKHYEQYF. The CDR3 region has the DNA TGTGCCAGCAGCCTCGGACTAGCGGGAAAACACTACGAGCAGTACTTC.

The rearrangement uses TRBV10-3 and TRBJ1-2, with 7 nucleotides matching TRBD1. This CDR3 is built from 17 residues. The germline gives CDR1 ENHRY, CDR2 SYGVKD. The V gene end was trimmed by 6 bases and the J gene end by 2 bases; junction bases not matched to a gene: 15. This CDR3 reads CAISQITGVEGNYGYTF. CDR3 bases: TGTGCCATCAGCCAGATAACAGGGGTCGAGGGGAACTATGGCTACACCTTC.

The chain links TRBV9 to TRBJ2-5; 9 nucleotides match TRBD2. Germline CDR1 SGDLS, CDR2 YYNGEE. V gave up 1 base and J gave up 1 base; unmatched junction bases: 2. This CDR3 contains 15 residues. DNA of the CDR3: TGTGCCAGCAGCGTAAAGCGGGGGGTCCAAGAGACCCAGTACTTC. Its translation: CASSVKRGVQETQYF.

This chain links TRBV7-9 with TRBJ1-2; D is unclear. This CDR3 is 11 amino acids long. Germline loops: CDR1 SEHNR, CDR2 FQNEAQ (reference sequence). V was trimmed by 5 bases and J by 1 base, leaving 2 bases between them. The CDR3 loop is CASSLNYGYTF. CDR3 sequence (DNA): TGTGCCAGCAGCCTTAACTATGGCTACACCTTC.

The chain uses TRBV27 and TRBJ1-6; D is possibly TRBD1 (6 bases). The V gene lost 5 bases and the J gene lost 7 bases, with 18 bases spanning the gap. Germline assignment: CDR1 MNHEY and CDR2 SMNVEV (reference sequence). This CDR3 region has 16 residues. CDR3 loop: CASSQKGGPGNSPLHF. The CDR3 region has the DNA TGTGCCAGCAGTCAAAAAGGGGGTCCCGGGAATTCACCCCTCCACTTT.

V usage is TRBV4-3 and J usage is TRBJ1-1; 10 nucleotides align to TRBD1. This CDR3 comprises 16 residues. V lost 1 base, J lost 7 bases, and 9 bases stayed unmatched. Looked up from germline, CDR1 is LGHNA and CDR2 is YSLEER. Written as DNA, the CDR3 is TGCGCCAGCAGCCAAGGAACGAGGGACAGGGGCGATGAAGCTTTCTTT. It codes for CASSQGTRDRGDEAFF.

The chain links TRBV5-5 to TRBJ1-2; no clear D. The CDR3 runs 15 residues. Deletions cut 0 bases from V and 4 bases from J, with 13 bases between. Germline values: CDR1 SGHKS, CDR2 YYEKEE (reference sequence). The CDR3, as DNA: TGTGCCAGCAGCTTGGAGACGGGAGAATTCTATGGCTACACCTTC. Protein product: CASSLETGEFYGYTF.